These T cell receptor beta chains were read from a single sample in a study of CD8 T cells in ankylosing spondylitis. TCRdb reprocessed the 5' RACE reads via MiXCR and lists one record per CDR3 protein. The sample shows about 240,000 distinct CDR3 sequences, about 10% of them seen only once. Sample: blood, either unsorted or a sorted T cell fraction (not recorded which). Receptors originate from a male donor with ankylosing spondylitis or in good health (not recorded which). CDR3s leave out the opening cysteine and the closing phenylalanine or tryptophan.

TRBV12-3/TRBV12-4	11	ASGAGNSYGYT
TRBV3-1	9	ASRRSGAQY
TRBV20-1	12	SARDLPHPYEQY
TRBV4-1	10	ASSQGLDTIY
TRBV7-3	12	ASSGAGGADTQY
TRBV5-1	13	ASSLLGTSGTLRL
TRBV5-1	14	ASSPEPSGLDYGYT
TRBV3-1	10	ASSQVGVEQY
TRBV25-1	13	ASSPGTGVTYEQY
TRBV28	9	ASRYRLEQY
TRBV10-3	14	AISDGSRSSYNEQL
TRBV28	12	ASSSTRANQPQH
TRBV6-1	13	ASSHAVSGANVLT
TRBV5-1	12	ASSFLQGSTEAF
TRBV7-9	10	VSSLGVGELF
TRBV6-1	14	ASSEAGGTANYGYT
TRBV7-8	12	ASSLGLHQETQY
TRBV6-8	14	ASSYPATGSGNTIY
TRBV20-1	13	SARAIAGAFNEQF
TRBV7-8	14	ASSFGPRVSYNEQF
TRBV29-1	12	SVEDISNSYEQY
TRBV27	12	ASSQAGAQETQY
TRBV5-1	12	ASNTGTANEKLF
TRBV20-1	13	SARVADRAGGELF
TRBV11-2	13	ASSHRVANTGELF
TRBV20-1	13	SARRTGLLADTQY
TRBV11-2	16	ASSLDPAGGLNTGELF
TRBV13	11	ASSGGGNEKLF
TRBV10-3	14	AISALTGQGEAEAF
TRBV7-9	13	ASSALDRGNYEQY
TRBV3-1	12	ASRRGIWQETQY
TRBV5-1	12	ASSQDRVIYEQY
TRBV12-3/TRBV12-4	12	ASSWDSSTDTQY
TRBV2	13	ASSRGGSSYNEQF
TRBV12-3/TRBV12-4	16	ASSTTAAGADRADTQY
TRBV6-5	11	ASSYPGGTEAF
TRBV10-3	14	AISGSSSGSSYEQY
TRBV20-1	16	SARLLGVAGTSTDTQY
TRBV2	13	ASSGTDTNTGELF
TRBV7-2	15	ASSLAGGGTSTDTQY
TRBV7-9	12	ASSSASDEDTQY
TRBV25-1	14	ASSPGGTDTYNEQF
TRBV6-1	12	ASLPWGSGTEAF
TRBV24-1	13	ATSNPGQSYNEQF
TRBV6-1	13	ASSEAYRADTEAF
TRBV2	13	ASSVGDPSYNEQF
TRBV12-3/TRBV12-4	13	ASSSPDREADTQY
TRBV20-1	13	SASRSGGRVDEQF
TRBV20-1	11	SAGGQGLYEQY
TRBV20-1	11	SGGSGSYNEQF
TRBV20-1	17	SARDEGAGRYSNTGELF
TRBV5-1	15	ASRPVYSGLGHNEQF
TRBV20-1	10	SGGNTYNEQF
TRBV27	16	ASSPRNRGQGSGNTIY
TRBV14	17	ASSQDRTLGRWLSNEQF
TRBV14	11	ASSRDRNGELF